These T cell receptor beta chains were read from a single sample in a study of OX40 agonist ivuxolimab in advanced cancers. TCRdb's copy holds only in-frame clones and misses some; the assay was immunoSEQ multiplex PCR. Among around 94,000 clones listed, around 90% were seen once. The specimen comprised CD4+ or CD8+ T cells sorted from blood, sampled in a trial of the OX40 agonist ivuxolimab. All receptors come from an adult with an advanced solid tumor such as melanoma, head and neck, liver or kidney cancer. Each CDR3 is given with its conserved first and last residue. Each record gives: clone size, J gene, V gene, CDR3 protein. Rows give clone size only sometimes, using once, few, many, or a class for an expanded clone.

. | TRBJ1-3 | TRBV14 | CASSHPDSRNTIYF
. | TRBJ2-1 | TRBV4-1 | CASSQEQGTPFNEQFF
once | TRBJ1-1 | TRBV4-3 | CASSQNRNAEAFF
. | TRBJ2-7 | TRBV6-5 | CASSFQGPNYEQYF
. | TRBJ2-2 | TRBV10-3 | CAISESGRDLLTGELFF
. | TRBJ2-5 | TRBV6-5 | CASRNRDWEETQYF
once | TRBJ2-3 | TRBV28 | CASSLWQGRTDTQYF
. | TRBJ1-2 | TRBV19 | CASSIGGSGYTF
. | TRBJ2-1 | TRBV19 | CASSIGGLAGGRSYNEQFF
. | TRBJ2-1 | TRBV5-4 | CASSLKGGYNEQFF
. | TRBJ2-7 | TRBV5-1 | CASSLDEGLARQYF
few | TRBJ1-5 | TRBV7-6 | CASSLAKGREPQHF
. | TRBJ2-3 | TRBV27 | CASSLRSRAGLHPPDTQYF
. | TRBJ2-5 | TRBV4-1 | CASSQELGRKTQYF
. | TRBJ2-7 | TRBV19 | CASSVDVGEQYF
. | TRBJ2-1 | TRBV2 | CASSVGLASNEQFF
. | TRBJ2-7 | TRBV4-2 | CASSQEAGGGSYEQYF
. | TRBJ1-1 | TRBV5-8 | CASSVDRKNTEAFF
. | TRBJ2-5 | TRBV6-1 | CASSGLGWETQYF
once | TRBJ1-1 | TRBV27 | CASSFAGAQAFF
. | TRBJ1-4 | TRBV7-2 | CASSPRGGEEKLFF
once | TRBJ2-7 | TRBV30 | CAWRSAGTPLIHEQYF
. | TRBJ1-1 | TRBV27 | CASSDRVTNLNTEAFF
. | TRBJ2-5 | TRBV7-8 | CASSLMLAGPTQETQYF
. | TRBJ1-1 | TRBV9 | CASSPHDTEAFF
. | TRBJ2-7 | TRBV7-2 | CASSLVGTGIYEQYF
. | TRBJ2-2 | TRBV18 | CASSPSAGIRGTGELFF
. | TRBJ2-1 | TRBV15 | CATRRDGGFNEQFF
. | TRBJ2-7 | TRBV6-1 | CASSAQGYYEQYF
. | TRBJ2-7 | TRBV7-8 | CASNRLGGEQYF
. | TRBJ2-3 | TRBV4-3 | CASSQSTDTQYF
. | TRBJ2-2 | TRBV7-7 | CASSFQSRGPWNTGELFF
. | TRBJ2-6 | TRBV18 | CASSPAASGANVLTF
. | TRBJ2-1 | TRBV5-4 | CASSLGQELSEQFF
. | TRBJ1-3 | TRBV6-5 | CASHSPTSGNTIYF
once | TRBJ1-3 | TRBV19 | CASAGTAGNTIYF
. | TRBJ2-2 | TRBV7-3 | CASSRTRGTGELFF
. | TRBJ1-1 | TRBV11-3 | CASSFGDGDTEAFF
. | TRBJ1-1 | TRBV10-3 | CAISDLRGPDVMNTEAFF
. | TRBJ2-2 | TRBV4-3 | CASSQTIAGELFF
once | TRBJ2-1 | TRBV5-1 | CASSLAVEQFF
. | TRBJ2-7 | TRBV7-8 | CASSPRTSGSYEQYF
. | TRBJ1-4 | TRBV4-3 | CASSQVPGGLGEKLFF
. | TRBJ2-5 | TRBV30 | CAWSSGGAETQYF
. | TRBJ2-7 | TRBV19 | CASSAGSYEQYF
. | TRBJ2-3 | TRBV11-2 | CASSQRPGTGGATDTQYF
. | TRBJ2-2 | TRBV7-8 | CASSLARNTGELFF
. | TRBJ2-1 | TRBV5-1 | CASSSHQGVGNEQFF
. | TRBJ2-3 | TRBV28 | CASSFLTPSTDTQYF